Listed here are 2 T cell receptor beta chains from one sample, sequenced in a study of blood T cell repertoires in COVID-19. The assay was immunoSEQ multiplex PCR, and TCRdb's table has in-frame clones only and misses some. Of about 140,000 clones in the sample, over 60% were seen once. Source material: peripheral blood. Receptors were obtained from a woman over 75 with active or convalescent COVID-19.

V gene TRBV5-1 combines with J gene TRBJ2-2; D unresolved. This CDR3 is 14 amino acids long. V was shortened by 0 bases and J by 0 bases, with 3 bases between the two germline ends. Germline CDR1 reads SGHRS; CDR2 reads YFSETQ. CDR3 nucleotides: TGCGCCAGCAGCTTGGACACGAACACCGGGGAGCTGTTTTTT. Translated: CASSLDTNTGELFF. The variable domain in full, completed from reference TRBV5-1 and TRBJ2-2, reads KAGVTQTPRYLIKTRGQQVTLSCSPISGHRSVSWYQQTPGQGLQFLFEYFSETQRNKGNFPGRFSGRQFSNSRSEMNVSTLELGDSALYLCASSLDTNTGELFFGEGSRLTVL.

V is TRBV7-2 and J is TRBJ1-6; no firm D call. V was pared by 1 base and J by 18 bases, with 13 bases between. The CDR3 has 12 residues. Germline assignment: CDR1 SGHTA and CDR2 FQGNSA. The CDR3: CASSLVGSPSHF. The CDR3 nucleotides are TGTGCCAGCAGCTTAGTTGGGAGCCCATCCCACTTT.